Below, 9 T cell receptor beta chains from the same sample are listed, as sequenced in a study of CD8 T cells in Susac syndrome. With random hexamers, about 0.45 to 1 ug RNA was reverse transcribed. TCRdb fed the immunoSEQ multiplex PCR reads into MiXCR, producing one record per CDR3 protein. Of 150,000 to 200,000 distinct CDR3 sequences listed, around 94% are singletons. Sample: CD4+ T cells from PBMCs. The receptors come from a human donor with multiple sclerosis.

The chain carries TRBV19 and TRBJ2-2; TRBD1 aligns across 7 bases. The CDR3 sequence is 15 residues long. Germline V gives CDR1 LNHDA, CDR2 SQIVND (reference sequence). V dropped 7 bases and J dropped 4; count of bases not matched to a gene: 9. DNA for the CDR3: TGTGCCAGTATTGAACAGGGGTACGGCACCGGGGAGCTGTTTTTT. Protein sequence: CASIEQGYGTGELFF.

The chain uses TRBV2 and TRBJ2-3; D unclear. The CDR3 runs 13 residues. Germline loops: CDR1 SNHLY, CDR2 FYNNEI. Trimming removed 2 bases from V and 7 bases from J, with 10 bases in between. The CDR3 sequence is CASSESVANTQYF. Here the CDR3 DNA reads TGTGCCAGCAGTGAATCGGTCGCTAATACGCAGTATTTT.

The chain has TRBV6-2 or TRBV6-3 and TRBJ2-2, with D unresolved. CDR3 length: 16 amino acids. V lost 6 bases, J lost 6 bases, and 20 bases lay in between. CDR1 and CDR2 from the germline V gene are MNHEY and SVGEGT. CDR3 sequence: CASSYPYYTSAGELFF. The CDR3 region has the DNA TGTGCCAGCAGCTACCCGTATTACACCTCCGCCGGGGAGCTGTTTTTT.

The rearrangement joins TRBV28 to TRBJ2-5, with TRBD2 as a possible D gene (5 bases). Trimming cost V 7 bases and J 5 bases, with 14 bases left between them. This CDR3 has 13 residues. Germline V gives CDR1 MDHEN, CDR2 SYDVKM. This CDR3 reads CASNPGKEETQYF. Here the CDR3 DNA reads TGTGCCAGCAATCCCGGGAAAGAGGAGACCCAGTACTTC.

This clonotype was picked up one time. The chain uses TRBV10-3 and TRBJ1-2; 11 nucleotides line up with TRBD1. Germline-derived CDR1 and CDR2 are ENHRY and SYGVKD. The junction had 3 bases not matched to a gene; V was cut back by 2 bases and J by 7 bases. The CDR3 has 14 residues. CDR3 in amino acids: CAISEGQGARGYTF. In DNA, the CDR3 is TGTGCCATCAGTGAGGGACAGGGGGCGCGTGGCTACACCTTC.

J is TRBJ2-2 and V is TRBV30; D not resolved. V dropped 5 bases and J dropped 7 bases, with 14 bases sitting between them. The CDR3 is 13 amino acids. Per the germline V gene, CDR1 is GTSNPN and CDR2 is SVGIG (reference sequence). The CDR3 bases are TGTGCCTGGTTCATTAGAGGTGGCGGGGAGCTGTTTTTT. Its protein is CAWFIRGGGELFF.

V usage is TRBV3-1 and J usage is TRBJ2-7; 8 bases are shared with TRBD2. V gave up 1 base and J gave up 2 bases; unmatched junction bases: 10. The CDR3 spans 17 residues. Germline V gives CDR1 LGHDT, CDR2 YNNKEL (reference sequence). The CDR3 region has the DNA TGTGCCAGCAGCCAAGTGGGGAGCGGGAGAGGCGCCTACGAGCAGTACTTC. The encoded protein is CASSQVGSGRGAYEQYF.

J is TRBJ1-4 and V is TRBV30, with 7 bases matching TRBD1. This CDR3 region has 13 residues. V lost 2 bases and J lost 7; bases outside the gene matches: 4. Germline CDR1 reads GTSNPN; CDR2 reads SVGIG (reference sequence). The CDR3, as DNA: TGTGCCTGGAGTACAGGGGTTGGTGAAAAACTGTTTTTT. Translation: CAWSTGVGEKLFF.

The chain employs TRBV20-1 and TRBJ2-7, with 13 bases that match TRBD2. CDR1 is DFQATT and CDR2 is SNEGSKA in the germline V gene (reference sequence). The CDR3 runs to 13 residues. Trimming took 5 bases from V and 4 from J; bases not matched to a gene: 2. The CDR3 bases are TGCAGTGCTGGACTAGCGGGAGCTTACGAGCAGTACTTC. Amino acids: CSAGLAGAYEQYF.